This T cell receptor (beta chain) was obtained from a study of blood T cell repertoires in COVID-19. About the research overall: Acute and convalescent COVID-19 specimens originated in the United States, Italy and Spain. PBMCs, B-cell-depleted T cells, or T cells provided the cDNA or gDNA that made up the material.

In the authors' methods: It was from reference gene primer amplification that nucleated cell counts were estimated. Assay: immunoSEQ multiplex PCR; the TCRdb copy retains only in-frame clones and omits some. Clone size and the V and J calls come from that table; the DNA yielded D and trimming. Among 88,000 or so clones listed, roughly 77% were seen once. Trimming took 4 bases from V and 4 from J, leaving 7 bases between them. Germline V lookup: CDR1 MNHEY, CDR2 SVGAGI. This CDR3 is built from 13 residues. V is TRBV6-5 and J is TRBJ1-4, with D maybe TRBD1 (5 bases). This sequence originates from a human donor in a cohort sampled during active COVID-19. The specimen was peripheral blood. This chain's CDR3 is CASSSGVNEKLFF. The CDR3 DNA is TGTGCCAGCAGTTCGGGGGTTAATGAAAAACTGTTTTTT.